A single sample gave rise to the 5 T cell receptor beta chains below, sequenced in a study of shared clonotypes between healthy human individuals. Naive CD8 populations comprised CD45RO-negative cells positively selected for CCR7, excluding terminally differentiated effector memory CD45RA+ cells. Generated by immunoSEQ multiplex PCR, the TCRdb table keeps only in-frame clones and is missing some. This sample has hundreds of thousands of clones, with less than 97% found just once. Sequenced: naive CD8+ T cells sorted from blood. These receptors were taken from a woman aged 25 to 39 in good health.

This sequence joins TRBV19 and TRBJ1-2; a weak D match, TRBD1 (5 bases). Trimming pared 7 bases from V and 2 bases from J, leaving 23 bases between. CDR1 and CDR2 from the germline V gene are LNHDA and SQIVND (reference sequence). The CDR3 extends over 17 amino acids. CDR3 sequence (DNA): TGTGCCAGTACCCCTGGGACGGCCGCCCCACTAAACTATGGCTACACCTTC. It encodes CASTPGTAAPLNYGYTF.

This clone was counted once. This chain connects TRBV28 to TRBJ2-3; 14 bases are shared with TRBD2. Unmatched junction bases numbered 7, after V lost 8 bases and J lost 3 bases. This CDR3 has 16 residues. Germline V lookup: CDR1 MDHEN, CDR2 SYDVKM. The DNA for the CDR3 is TGTGCCAGCGGGGGGACTAGCGGGAGACGTACAGATACGCAGTATTTT. It translates to CASGGTSGRRTDTQYF.

This chain connects TRBV28 to TRBJ1-5; tentative D call: TRBD1 (6 bases). The CDR3 has 16 amino acids. The germline CDR1 and CDR2 sequences are MDHEN and SYDVKM. Deletions cut 3 bases from V and 6 bases from J, with 18 bases between. CDR3 sequence (DNA): TGTGCCAGCAGTTTGGGGAGCCCCGGGACAATTCAGCCCCAGCATTTT. Translated, it gives CASSLGSPGTIQPQHF.

The chain uses TRBV13 and TRBJ2-2; 10 bases map to TRBD2. V gave up 0 bases and J gave up 7 bases; unmatched junction bases: 5. The germline gives CDR1 PRHDT, CDR2 FYEKMQ (reference sequence). The CDR3 extends over 16 amino acids. CDR3 in DNA: TGTGCCAGCAGCTTAGGGCTAGCGGGAGTTTTCGGGGAGCTGTTTTTT. This gives the protein CASSLGLAGVFGELFF.

The chain carries TRBV19 and TRBJ2-7; 8 bases map to TRBD2. This CDR3 spans 15 amino acids. Germline V CDR1 and CDR2: LNHDA, SQIVND (reference sequence). Trimming removed 1 base from V and 3 bases from J; junction bases left unmatched: 5. Here the CDR3 reads CASSIGGRSHYEQYF. The CDR3 bases are TGTGCCAGTAGTATAGGCGGGAGGTCCCACTACGAGCAGTACTTC.